The present T cell receptor beta chain was sequenced within a study of blood T cell repertoires in COVID-19. As for the study in general: Samples representing acute and convalescent COVID-19 were sourced from the United States, Italy and Spain. From T cells, B-cell-depleted T cells, or PBMCs came the material, which was cDNA or gDNA.

Germline loops: CDR1 MGHRA, CDR2 YSYEKL. V lost 0 bases, J lost 7 bases, and 15 bases lay in between. This CDR3 contains 15 residues. Source study methods: Nucleated cell counts were estimated from reference gene primer amplification. Sequencing used immunoSEQ multiplex PCR; TCRdb keeps in-frame clones, though not all of them. That table is the source of V, J and clone size, and D and trimming were worked out from the DNA. The sample consists of 150,000 to 200,000 clones, roughly nine tenths of them appearing once. All recovered Cohort 3 donors got two negative PCRs, got clearance, or saw symptom resolution.

Sequencing used PBMCs or T cells enriched from blood (not recorded which). The clonotype comes from a woman aged 25 to 39 who had recovered from COVID-19. This sequence joins TRBV4-1 and TRBJ2-5; maybe TRBD2 (6 bases). The CDR3 nucleotides read TGCGCCAGCAGCCAAGATGGGACTGCGAAGGGGACCCAGTACTTC. It encodes CASSQDGTAKGTQYF.